The 12 T cell receptor beta chains below all came from one sample that was sequenced in a study of T cells expressing NK-cell markers. One entry per CDR3 protein, without DNA, is what TCRdb gives after re-calling the 5' RACE reads. This table lists about 110,000 distinct CDR3 sequences. The sequenced material came from blood T cells: a sorted CD56 or NKG2C T cell subset, CD4+ or CD8+ T cells, or bulk PBMC T cells (not recorded which). These receptors were obtained from a woman aged 18 to 75 in good health.

This chain connects TRBV12-3 or TRBV12-4 to TRBJ1-2. The CDR3 runs to 11 residues. CDR3 residues: CASSFGQPYTF.

The rearrangement uses TRBV12-3 or TRBV12-4 and TRBJ1-2; TCRdb proposes TRBD1, but this gene call is untestable without DNA. CDR3 length: 13 amino acids. CDR3 loop: CASSPGGLYGYTF.

The chain has TRBV7-2 and TRBJ2-1. Germline loops: CDR1 SGHTA, CDR2 FQGNSA. The CDR3 contains 11 residues. The CDR3 protein is CASRDYNEQFF.

The V call is TRBV20-1, the J call TRBJ2-2; checking the TCRdb D call of TRBD1 is not possible without DNA. CDR1 is DFQATT and CDR2 is SNEGSKA in the germline V gene (reference sequence). The CDR3 is made up of 15 amino acids. CDR3 sequence reads: CSARKGGADTGELFF.

The chain employs TRBV11-2 and TRBJ2-3; TCRdb's D call of TRBD1 is untestable without DNA. The CDR3 totals 15 residues. CDR1 is SGHAT and CDR2 is FQNNGV in the germline V gene. This chain's CDR3 is CASSPAPPSTDTQYF.

This chain's CDR3 is CASSLSGQGEQFF. V usage is TRBV5-6 and J usage is TRBJ2-1; with no DNA, the TCRdb D assignment of TRBD2 cannot be verified. Germline V gene data show CDR1 as SGHDT and CDR2 as YYEEEE. The length of the CDR3 is 13 residues.

V and J are TRBV19 and TRBJ2-2; TCRdb calls TRBD2, which cannot be checked without DNA. This CDR3 comprises 16 residues. Germline loops: CDR1 LNHDA, CDR2 SQIVND (reference sequence). The CDR3 here is CASSMASGVNTGELFF.

V usage is TRBV14 and J usage is TRBJ2-5; TCRdb's D gene call, TRBD1, goes unchecked for lack of DNA. Per the germline V gene, CDR1 is SGHDN and CDR2 is FVKESK. This CDR3 is 15 amino acids long. This CDR3 is CASTKEGTGQETQYF. Full variable domain (remainder filled in from reference TRBV14 and TRBJ2-5): EAGVTQFPSHSVIEKGQTVTLRCDPISGHDNLYWYRRVMGKEIKFLLHFVKESKQDESGMPNNRFLAERTGGTYSTLKVQPAELEDSGVYFCASTKEGTGQETQYFGPGTRLLVL.

The chain links TRBV24-1 to TRBJ2-3; the TCRdb D gene call, TRBD1, has no DNA to confirm it. CDR3 length equals 16 residues. CDR1 is KGHDR and CDR2 is SFDVKD in the germline V gene. The CDR3 here is CATSEGQGVSSDTQYF.

The chain joins TRBV27 to TRBJ2-7; the D call from TCRdb, TRBD2, cannot be confirmed without DNA. The CDR3 totals 13 residues. CDR1 and CDR2 from the germline V gene are MNHEY and SMNVEV (reference sequence). The CDR3 reads CASSLVEGYEQYF.

The chain employs TRBV19 and TRBJ1-5; no DNA is available, so the TRBD1 call from TCRdb remains unchecked. CDR3 length: 13 residues. Germline lookup yields CDR1 LNHDA and CDR2 SQIVND (reference sequence). CDR3 protein: CASSPPGNQPQHF.

The chain carries TRBV7-9 and TRBJ2-3. The CDR3 has 13 amino acids. Germline CDR1 and CDR2: SEHNR and FQNEAQ (reference sequence). The CDR3 reads CASSPYYTDTQYF.